These T cell receptor beta chains were read from a single sample in a study of T cells after yellow fever vaccination. TCRdb reprocessed the 5' RACE reads via MiXCR and lists one record per CDR3 protein. The data show almost 30,000 distinct CDR3 sequences, 6.3% seen once. The input for sequencing was PBMCs, either bulk or a sorted T-cell subset (CD4+, CD8+, memory, or dextramer-sorted; not recorded which), taken on the day of the yellow fever booster vaccination. These receptors were obtained from a man in his thirties or forties who received the YFV17D yellow fever vaccine. CDR3s include the opening cysteine and the closing phenylalanine or tryptophan. The D gene is left open where the match is weak. Clone size is shown for a subset of rows, as once, few, many or a class of expanded clone.

>TRBV19|.|TRBD1|TRBJ1-5
CASSRGSGTGVGNQPQHF
TGTGCCAGTAGTAGAGGTTCCGGGACAGGGGTCGGGAATCAGCCCCAGCATTTT
>TRBV9|.|TRBD2|TRBJ2-1
CASSISGSRADEQFF
TGTGCCAGCAGCATTAGCGGGAGCCGAGCAGATGAGCAGTTCTTC
>TRBV29-1|many|.|TRBJ1-1
CSTDSMNTEAFF
TGCAGCACGGACAGTATGAACACTGAAGCTTTCTTT
>TRBV15|many|TRBD1|TRBJ2-5
CATSRPQGARALEETQYF
TGTGCCACCAGCAGACCTCAGGGGGCGCGTGCTCTTGAAGAGACCCAGTACTTC
>TRBV18|.|.|TRBJ2-7
CASSVSGQGSYEQYF
TGTGCCAGCTCAGTATCCGGGCAGGGTTCCTACGAGCAGTACTTC
>TRBV5-1|many|.|TRBJ2-3
CASSLQGRSTDTQYF
TGCGCCAGCAGCTTGCAGGGCCGGAGCACAGATACGCAGTATTTT
>TRBV11-2|few|.|TRBJ2-2
CASIGTNTGELFF
TGTGCCAGTATCGGGACGAACACCGGGGAGCTGTTTTTT
>TRBV20-1|few|TRBD2|TRBJ2-1
CSARFGTRGNEQFF
TGCAGTGCTAGATTCGGGACTAGGGGTAATGAGCAGTTCTTC
>TRBV6-1|many|.|TRBJ2-2
CASSEYPPPQTGELFF
TGTGCCAGCAGCGAGTACCCACCACCTCAAACCGGGGAGCTGTTTTTT
>TRBV7-2|many|.|TRBJ2-2
CASSAPLSNTGELFF
TGTGCCAGCAGCGCACCCCTATCAAACACCGGGGAGCTGTTTTTT
>TRBV2|.|TRBD2|TRBJ2-7
CAFCSPPRGRYNEQYF
TGTGCCTTCTGTTCTCCCCCCCGCGGGAGGTATAACGAGCAGTACTTC
>TRBV3-1|.|.|TRBJ2-3
CATCKPGHGTQTQYF
TGTGCCACCTGCAAGCCGGGACACGGGACACAGACGCAGTATTTT
>TRBV4-3|few|TRBD2|TRBJ2-2
CASSPGLAGLGELFF
TGCGCCAGCAGCCCGGGACTAGCGGGGCTCGGGGAGCTGTTTTTT
>TRBV6-5|many|.|TRBJ2-7
CASSYLYEQYF
TGTGCCAGCAGTTACCTCTACGAGCAGTACTTC
>TRBV7-2|many|.|TRBJ2-7
CASSLGNLVSYEQYF
TGTGCCAGCAGCTTAGGCAATCTCGTCTCCTACGAGCAGTACTTC
>TRBV24-1|many|TRBD2|TRBJ2-1
CATSAIGRPWEQFF
TGTGCCACCAGTGCAATCGGGAGGCCCTGGGAGCAGTTCTTC
>TRBV29-1|many|TRBD2|TRBJ2-3
CSVLAVYTDTQYF
TGCAGCGTTCTAGCGGTATACACAGATACGCAGTATTTT
>TRBV5-6|.|.|TRBJ2-7
CARSPRDRCYEQYF
TGTGCCAGGAGCCCCCGGGACCGCTGCTACGAGCAGTACTTC
>TRBV7-9|medium-sized|.|TRBJ2-5
CASSLVYAGQETQYF
TGTGCCAGCAGCTTAGTTTACGCAGGCCAAGAGACCCAGTACTTC
>TRBV5-8|.|.|TRBJ2-7
CASSFRYEQYF
TGTGCCAGCAGCTTCCGCTACGAGCAGTACTTC
>TRBV5-1|.|.|TRBJ1-2
CASSLDTGAQGYTF
TGCGCCAGCAGCTTGGATACCGGGGCGCAAGGCTACACCTTC
>TRBV25-1|many|.|TRBJ2-1
CASKQKGLGWKAEQFF
TGTGCCAGCAAACAAAAAGGACTGGGCTGGAAGGCTGAGCAGTTCTTC
>TRBV18|many|TRBD1|TRBJ1-1
CASSREGALNTEAFF
TGTGCCAGCTCCCGGGAGGGGGCCTTGAACACTGAAGCTTTCTTT
>TRBV5-1|many|.|TRBJ2-7
CASSLVPQHRPYEQYF
TGCGCCAGCAGCTTGGTGCCCCAACACCGGCCCTACGAGCAGTACTTC
>TRBV7-2|many|.|TRBJ1-3
CASSFPRISGNTIYF
TGTGCCAGCAGCTTTCCCAGGATCTCTGGAAACACCATATATTTT
>TRBV12-3/TRBV12-4|many|TRBD1|TRBJ2-7
CASSSRQGIVPEQYF
TGTGCCAGCAGTTCTCGACAGGGCATAGTTCCCGAGCAGTACTTC
>TRBV4-3|few|.|TRBJ2-5
CASSKSGVGRETQYF
TGCGCCAGCAGCAAAAGTGGTGTTGGGAGAGAGACCCAGTACTTC
>TRBV5-8|many|.|TRBJ2-7
CASSFKIQGAEQYF
TGTGCCAGCAGCTTCAAAATACAGGGCGCCGAGCAGTACTTC
>TRBV7-9|many|.|TRBJ2-1
CASSLDGQVRKQFF
TGTGCCAGCAGCTTAGATGGGCAGGTTCGGAAGCAGTTCTTC
>TRBV2|few|TRBD1|TRBJ2-2
CASRLRDRGPGELFF
TGTGCCAGCAGGCTCCGGGACAGGGGCCCCGGGGAGCTGTTTTTT
>TRBV27|many|TRBD2|TRBJ2-1
CASSLEGWREGPNEQFF
TGTGCCAGCAGTTTAGAAGGTTGGCGGGAGGGCCCCAATGAGCAGTTCTTC